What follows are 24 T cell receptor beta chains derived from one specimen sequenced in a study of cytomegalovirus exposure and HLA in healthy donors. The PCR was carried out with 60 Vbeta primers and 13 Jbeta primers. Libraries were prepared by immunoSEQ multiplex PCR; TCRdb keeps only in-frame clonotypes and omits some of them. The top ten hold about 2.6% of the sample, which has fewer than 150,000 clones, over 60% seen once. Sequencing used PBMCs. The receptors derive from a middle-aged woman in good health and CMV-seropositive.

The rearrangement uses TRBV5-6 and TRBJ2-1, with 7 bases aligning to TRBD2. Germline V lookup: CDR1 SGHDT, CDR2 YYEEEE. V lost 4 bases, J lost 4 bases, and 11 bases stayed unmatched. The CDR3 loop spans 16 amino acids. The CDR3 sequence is CASSANGGSPYNEQFF. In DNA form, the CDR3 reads TGTGCCAGCAGCGCCAATGGCGGGAGCCCGTACAATGAGCAGTTCTTC.

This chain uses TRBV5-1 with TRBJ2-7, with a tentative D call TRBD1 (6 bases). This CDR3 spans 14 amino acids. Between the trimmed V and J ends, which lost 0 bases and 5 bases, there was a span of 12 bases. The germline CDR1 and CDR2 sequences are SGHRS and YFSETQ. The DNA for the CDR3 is TGCGCCAGCAGCTTGGAAACAGGGACCCACGAGCAGTACTTC. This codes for CASSLETGTHEQYF.

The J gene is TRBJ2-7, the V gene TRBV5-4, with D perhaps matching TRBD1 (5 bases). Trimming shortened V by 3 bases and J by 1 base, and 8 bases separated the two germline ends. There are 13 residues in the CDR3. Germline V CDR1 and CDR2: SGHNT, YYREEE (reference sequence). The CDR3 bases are TGTGCCAGCAGCTCACAGGTGTCCTACGAGCAGTACTTC. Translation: CASSSQVSYEQYF.

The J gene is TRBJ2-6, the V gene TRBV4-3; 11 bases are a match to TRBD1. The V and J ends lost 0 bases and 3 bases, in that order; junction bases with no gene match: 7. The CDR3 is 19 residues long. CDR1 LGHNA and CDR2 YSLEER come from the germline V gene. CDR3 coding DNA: TGCGCCAGCAGCCAAGATAGGACAGGGGGCTTCAGTGGGGCCAACGTCCTGACTTTC. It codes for CASSQDRTGGFSGANVLTF.

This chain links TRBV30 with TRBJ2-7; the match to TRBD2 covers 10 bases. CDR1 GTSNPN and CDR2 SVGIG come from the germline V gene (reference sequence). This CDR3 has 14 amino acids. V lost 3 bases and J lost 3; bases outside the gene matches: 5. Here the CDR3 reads CAWRKGLASYEQYF. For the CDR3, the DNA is TGTGCCTGGAGAAAGGGACTAGCGAGCTACGAGCAGTACTTC.

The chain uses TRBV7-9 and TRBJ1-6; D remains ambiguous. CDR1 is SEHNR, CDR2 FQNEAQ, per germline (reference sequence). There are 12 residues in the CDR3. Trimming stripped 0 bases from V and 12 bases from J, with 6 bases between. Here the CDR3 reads CASSLAEGPLHF. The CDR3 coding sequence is TGTGCCAGCAGCTTAGCGGAGGGACCCCTCCACTTT.

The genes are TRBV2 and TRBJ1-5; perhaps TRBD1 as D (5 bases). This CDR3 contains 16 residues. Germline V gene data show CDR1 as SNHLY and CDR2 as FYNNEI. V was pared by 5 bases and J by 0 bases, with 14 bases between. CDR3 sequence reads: CASSLDTPLSNQPQHF. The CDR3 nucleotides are TGTGCCAGCAGTTTGGACACTCCGCTTAGCAATCAGCCCCAGCATTTT.

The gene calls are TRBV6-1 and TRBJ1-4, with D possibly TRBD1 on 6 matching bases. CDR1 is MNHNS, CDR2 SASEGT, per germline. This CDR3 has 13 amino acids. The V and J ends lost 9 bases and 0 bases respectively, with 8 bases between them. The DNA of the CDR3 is TGTGCCAGTAGGACAGCAACTAATGAAAAACTGTTTTTT. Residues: CASRTATNEKLFF.

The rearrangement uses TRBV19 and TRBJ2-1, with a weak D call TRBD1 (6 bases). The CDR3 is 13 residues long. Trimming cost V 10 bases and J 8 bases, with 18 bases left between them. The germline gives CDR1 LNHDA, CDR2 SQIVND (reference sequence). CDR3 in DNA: TGTGCCACCCAATGGTCAGGGGCCGATGAGCAGTTCTTC. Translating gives CATQWSGADEQFF.

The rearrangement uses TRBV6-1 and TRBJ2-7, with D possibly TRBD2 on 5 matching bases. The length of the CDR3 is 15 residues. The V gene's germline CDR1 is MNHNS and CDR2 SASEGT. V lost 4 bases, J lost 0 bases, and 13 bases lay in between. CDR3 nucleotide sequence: TGTGCCAGCAGTGTGAGAGGGTGGAGCTCCTACGAGCAGTACTTC. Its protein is CASSVRGWSSYEQYF.

CDR3 sequence: CASSASPTTPNEKLFF. The DNA of the CDR3 is TGTGCCAGCAGCGCATCACCGACTACCCCTAATGAAAAACTGTTTTTT. The gene calls are TRBV9 and TRBJ1-4; no reliable D call. CDR3 length equals 16 residues. Trimming stripped 3 bases from V and 3 bases from J, with 15 bases between. Germline CDR1 SGDLS, CDR2 YYNGEE.

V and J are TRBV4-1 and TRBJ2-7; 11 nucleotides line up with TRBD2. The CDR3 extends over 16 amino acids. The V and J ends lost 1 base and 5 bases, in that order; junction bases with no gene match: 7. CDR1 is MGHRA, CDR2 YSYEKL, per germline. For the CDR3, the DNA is TGCGCCAGCAGCCAAGGTTTCTCTAGCGGGGGGAACGAGCAGTACTTC. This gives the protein CASSQGFSSGGNEQYF.

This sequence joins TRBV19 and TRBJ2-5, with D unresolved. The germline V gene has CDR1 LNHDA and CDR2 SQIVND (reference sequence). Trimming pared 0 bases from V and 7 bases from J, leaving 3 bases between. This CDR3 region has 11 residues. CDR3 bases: TGTGCCAGTAGTATAGACCGGACCCAGTACTTC. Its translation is CASSIDRTQYF.

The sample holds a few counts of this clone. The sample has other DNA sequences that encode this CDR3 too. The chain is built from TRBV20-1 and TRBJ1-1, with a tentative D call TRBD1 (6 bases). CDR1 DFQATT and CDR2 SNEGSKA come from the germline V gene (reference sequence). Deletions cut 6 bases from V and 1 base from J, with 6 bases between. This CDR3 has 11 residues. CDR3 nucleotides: TGCAGTGCAGGGGGGAACACTGAAGCTTTCTTT. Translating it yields CSAGGNTEAFF.

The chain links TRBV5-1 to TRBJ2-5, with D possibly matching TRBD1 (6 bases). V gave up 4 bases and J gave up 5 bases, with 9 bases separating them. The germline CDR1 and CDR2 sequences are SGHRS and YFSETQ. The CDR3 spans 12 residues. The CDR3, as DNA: TGCGCCAGCAGCCAAGGACAGGAGACCCAGTACTTC. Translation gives CASSQGQETQYF.

CDR3 sequence (DNA): TGTGCCAGCAGTTACGGAGGGAAAGCTTTCTTT. As protein: CASSYGGKAFF. This chain links TRBV6-5 with TRBJ1-1; D is undetermined. CDR1 and CDR2 (germline): MNHEY, SVGAGI. V gave up 2 bases and J gave up 9 bases, with 7 bases separating them. The CDR3 has 11 amino acids.

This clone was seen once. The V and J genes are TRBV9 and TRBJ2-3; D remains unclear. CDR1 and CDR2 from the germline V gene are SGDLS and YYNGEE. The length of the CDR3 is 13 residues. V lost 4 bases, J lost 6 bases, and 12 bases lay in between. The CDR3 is CASSPRVLDTQYF. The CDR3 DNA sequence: TGTGCCAGCAGCCCCCGTGTCCTGGATACGCAGTATTTT.

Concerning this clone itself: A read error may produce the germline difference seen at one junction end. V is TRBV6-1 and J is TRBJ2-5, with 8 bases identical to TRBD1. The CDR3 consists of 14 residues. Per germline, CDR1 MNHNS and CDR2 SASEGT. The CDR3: CASKQTGVEETQYF. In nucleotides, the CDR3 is TGTGCCAGCAAGCAGACAGGGGTGGAAGAAACCCAGTACTTC.

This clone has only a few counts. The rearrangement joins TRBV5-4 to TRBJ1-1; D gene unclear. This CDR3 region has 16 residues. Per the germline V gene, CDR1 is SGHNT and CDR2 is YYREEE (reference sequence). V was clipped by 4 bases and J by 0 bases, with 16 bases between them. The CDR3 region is CASSPRRSPLNTEAFF. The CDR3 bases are TGTGCCAGCAGCCCACGCCGTAGCCCTTTGAACACTGAAGCTTTCTTT.

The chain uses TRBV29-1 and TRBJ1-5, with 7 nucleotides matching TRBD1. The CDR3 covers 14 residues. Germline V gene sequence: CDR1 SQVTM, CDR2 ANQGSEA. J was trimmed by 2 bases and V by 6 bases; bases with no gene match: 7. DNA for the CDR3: TGCAGCGTGCGTACAGGGGATGGCAATCAGCCCCAGCATTTT. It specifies CSVRTGDGNQPQHF.

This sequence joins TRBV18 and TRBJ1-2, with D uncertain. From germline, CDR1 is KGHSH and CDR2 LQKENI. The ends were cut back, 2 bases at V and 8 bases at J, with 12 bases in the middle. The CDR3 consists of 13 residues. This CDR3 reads CASSPVRGDGYTF. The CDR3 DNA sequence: TGTGCCAGCTCACCAGTACGGGGTGACGGCTACACCTTC.

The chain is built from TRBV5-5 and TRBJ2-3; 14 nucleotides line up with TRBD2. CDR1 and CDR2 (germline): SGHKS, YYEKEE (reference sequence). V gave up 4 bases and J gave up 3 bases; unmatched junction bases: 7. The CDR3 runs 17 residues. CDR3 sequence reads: CASSTGLAGGRTDTQYF. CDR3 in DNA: TGTGCCAGCAGCACCGGACTAGCGGGAGGTAGAACAGATACGCAGTATTTT.

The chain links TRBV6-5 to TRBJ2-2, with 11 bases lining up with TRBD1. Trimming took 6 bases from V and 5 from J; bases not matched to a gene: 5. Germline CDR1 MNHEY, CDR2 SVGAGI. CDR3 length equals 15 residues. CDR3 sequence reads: CASSRTGGGTGELFF. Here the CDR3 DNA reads TGTGCCAGCAGCCGGACAGGGGGCGGAACCGGGGAGCTGTTTTTT.

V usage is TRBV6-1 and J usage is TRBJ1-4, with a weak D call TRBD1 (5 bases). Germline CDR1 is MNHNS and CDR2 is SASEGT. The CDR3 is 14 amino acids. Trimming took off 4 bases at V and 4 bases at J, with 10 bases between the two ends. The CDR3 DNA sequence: TGTGCCAGCAGTGGGACATACAATAATGAAAAACTGTTTTTT. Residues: CASSGTYNNEKLFF.